This T cell receptor beta chain was recorded in a study of blood T cell repertoires in COVID-19. On the study more broadly: Researchers got acute and convalescent COVID-19 samples from the United States, Italy and Spain. PBMCs, B-cell-depleted T cells, or T cells were the source of the cDNA or gDNA that made up the material.

In the original workflow: How many nucleated cells were present was estimated from reference gene primer amplification. Clones were sequenced by immunoSEQ multiplex PCR, and TCRdb holds only the in-frame ones, with some missing. That table is the source of V, J and clone size, and D and trimming were worked out from the DNA. The sample includes hundreds of thousands of clones, approximately 83% of them seen just once. Per the germline V gene, CDR1 is LGHNT and CDR2 is FRNRAP. The CDR3 length is 13 residues. V shed 7 bases and J shed 6 bases, with 12 bases lying between them. This TCR derives from a young woman who had recovered from COVID-19. The chain employs TRBV12-5 and TRBJ1-4; no definite D call. The source material was peripheral blood. The CDR3 is CASAPGRDEKLFF. The CDR3 region has the DNA TGTGCTAGTGCCCCCGGGCGGGATGAAAAACTGTTTTTT.